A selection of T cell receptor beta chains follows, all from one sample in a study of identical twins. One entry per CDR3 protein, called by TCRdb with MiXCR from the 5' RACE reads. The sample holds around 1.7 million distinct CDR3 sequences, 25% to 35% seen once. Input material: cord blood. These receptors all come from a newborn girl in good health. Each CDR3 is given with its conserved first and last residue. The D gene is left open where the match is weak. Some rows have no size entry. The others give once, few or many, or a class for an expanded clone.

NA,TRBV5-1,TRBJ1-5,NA,TGCGCCAGCAGCTTCGGGGGGTATGGCAATCAGCCCCAGCATTTT,CASSFGGYGNQPQHF
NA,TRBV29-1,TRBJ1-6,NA,TGCAGCGTTGCCGACGGTCCAGCTATTTCACCCCTCCACTTT,CSVADGPAISPLHF
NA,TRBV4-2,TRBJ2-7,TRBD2,TGTGCCAGCAGCCCTCGCGGGAGAAAGGGAGCTTACGAGCAGTACTTC,CASSPRGRKGAYEQYF
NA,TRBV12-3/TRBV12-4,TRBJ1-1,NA,TGTGCCAGCAGTCGACGGACGGTGAACACTGAAGCTTTCTTT,CASSRRTVNTEAFF
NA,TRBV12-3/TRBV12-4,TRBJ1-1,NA,TGTGCCAGCAGGATCTCCGGGACAAACACTGAAGCTTTCTTT,CASRISGTNTEAFF
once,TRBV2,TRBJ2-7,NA,TGTGCCCCCCTAGGTAATGAGCAGTACTTC,CAPLGNEQYF
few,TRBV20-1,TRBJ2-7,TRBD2,TGCAGTGCTAGCGGGGGGACGCACGAGCAGTACTTC,CSASGGTHEQYF
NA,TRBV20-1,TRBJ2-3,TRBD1,TGCAGTGCGAGCGGGACAGGGAACACAGATACGCAGTATTTT,CSASGTGNTDTQYF
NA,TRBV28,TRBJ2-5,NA,TGTGCCAGCAGTTCAAACATGCGGCGGGCCCAGTACTTC,CASSSNMRRAQYF
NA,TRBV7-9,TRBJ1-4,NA,TGTGCCAGCAGCCCAGCAGGGAGGACTAATGAAAAACTGTTTTTT,CASSPAGRTNEKLFF
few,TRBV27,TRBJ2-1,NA,TGTGCCAGCAACCAAGATGGGGCGTCCTCCTACAATGAGCAGTTCTTC,CASNQDGASSYNEQFF
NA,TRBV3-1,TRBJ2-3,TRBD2,TGTGCCAGCAGCCAGTGGGGATCCGGGACTAGATACACAGATACGCAGTATTTT,CASSQWGSGTRYTDTQYF
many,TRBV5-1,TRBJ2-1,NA,TGCGCCAGCAGCTTGGGAGTTACCTCCTACAATGAGCAGTTCTTC,CASSLGVTSYNEQFF
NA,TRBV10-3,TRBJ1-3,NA,TGTGCCATCAGTGGGACCATTTCTGGAAACACCATATATTTT,CAISGTISGNTIYF
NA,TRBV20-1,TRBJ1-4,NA,TGCAGTGCTAGAGATTGGGCAGGGTTGACTAATGAAAAACTGTTTTTT,CSARDWAGLTNEKLFF